This T cell receptor (beta chain) is from a study of long-term antiretroviral therapy in people with HIV. Study-wide results and limits: Specimen acquisition occurred between about 2004 and 2017, potentially under older ART regimens.

Inclusion required at least two post-ART and at least one pre-ART PBMC samples. None of the participants with HIV were treated outside the United States. CDR3 length: 18 residues. Unmatched junction bases numbered 6, after V lost 5 bases and J lost 0 bases. CDR1 SEHNR and CDR2 FQNEAQ come from the germline V gene (reference sequence). The immunoSEQ assay was v3.0, run at survey level. In sequencing, roughly 40,000-50,000 T-cell genomes per sample were targeted. The assay was immunoSEQ multiplex PCR, and TCRdb's table has in-frame clones only and misses some. The table records 20,000 to 30,000 clones, 79% of them present only once. Regarding this clone: The target antigen is unknown.

This chain connects TRBV7-9 to TRBJ2-6; 11 bases match TRBD1. The sequencing used unsorted PBMCs, collected 1.2 years after starting antiretroviral therapy. This sequence was found in a woman aged 40 to 50 with HIV. The CDR3 protein is CASSQGTGGFSGANVLTF. CDR3 in DNA: TGTGCCAGCAGCCAAGGGACAGGGGGTTTCTCTGGGGCCAACGTCCTGACTTTC. The full variable domain, in which reference TRBV7-9 and TRBJ2-6 provide the parts outside the CDR3, is DTGVSQNPRHKITKRGQNVTFRCDPISEHNRLYWYRQTLGQGPEFLTYFQNEAQLEKSRLLSDRFSAERPKGSFSTLEIQRTEQGDSAMYLCASSQGTGGFSGANVLTFGAGSRLTVL.